This T cell receptor beta chain originates from a study of blood T cells in healthy people across ages. A second roughly 6 to 12 cycle PCR used barcoded and J-beta primers. One entry per CDR3 protein results from TCRdb running MiXCR on the 5' RACE reads. This sample has around 620,000 distinct CDR3 sequences, with 27% found just once. This clonotype came up a few times. V lost 2 bases, J lost 0 bases, and 8 bases lay in between. This CDR3 comprises 15 residues. The receptor was derived from a woman in her 70s in good health. The chain recombines TRBV12-3 or TRBV12-4 with TRBJ1-5, with no clear D. The sample comprised blood. CDR3 sequence (DNA): TGTGCCAGCAGTTTAACCGGGAGTAGCAATCAGCCCCAGCATTTT. This gives the protein CASSLTGSSNQPQHF.